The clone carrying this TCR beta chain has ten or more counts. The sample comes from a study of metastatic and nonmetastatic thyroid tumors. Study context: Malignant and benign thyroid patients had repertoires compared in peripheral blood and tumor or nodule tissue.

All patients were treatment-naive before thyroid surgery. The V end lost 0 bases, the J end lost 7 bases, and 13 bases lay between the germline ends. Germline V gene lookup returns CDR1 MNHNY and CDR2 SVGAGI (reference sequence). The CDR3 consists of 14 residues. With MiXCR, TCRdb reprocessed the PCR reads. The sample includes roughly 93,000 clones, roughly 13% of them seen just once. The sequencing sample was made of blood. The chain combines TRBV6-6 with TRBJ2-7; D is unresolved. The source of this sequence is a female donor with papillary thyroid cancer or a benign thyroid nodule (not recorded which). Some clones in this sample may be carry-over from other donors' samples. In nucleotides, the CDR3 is TGTGCCAGCAGTTACTCGAACATGTCTCCGGAGCAGTACTTC. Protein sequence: CASSYSNMSPEQYF.